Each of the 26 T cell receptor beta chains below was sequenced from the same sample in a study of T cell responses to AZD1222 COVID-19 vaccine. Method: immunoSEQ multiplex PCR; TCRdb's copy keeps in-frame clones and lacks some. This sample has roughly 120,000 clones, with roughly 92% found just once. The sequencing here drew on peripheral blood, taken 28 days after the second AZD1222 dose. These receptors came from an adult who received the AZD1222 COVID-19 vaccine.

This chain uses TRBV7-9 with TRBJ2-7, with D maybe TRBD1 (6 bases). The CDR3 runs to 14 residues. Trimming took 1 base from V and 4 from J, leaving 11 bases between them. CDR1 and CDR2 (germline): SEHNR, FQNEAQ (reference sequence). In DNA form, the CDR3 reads TGTGCCAGCAGCTTAGTCCCGGACAGATACGAGCAGTACTTC. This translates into CASSLVPDRYEQYF.

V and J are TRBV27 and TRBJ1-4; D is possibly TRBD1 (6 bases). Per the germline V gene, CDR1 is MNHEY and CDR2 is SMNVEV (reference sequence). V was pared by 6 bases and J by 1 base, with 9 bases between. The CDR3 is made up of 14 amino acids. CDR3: CASRIQGTNEKLFF. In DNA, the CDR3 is TGTGCCAGCAGGATACAGGGAACTAATGAAAAACTGTTTTTT.

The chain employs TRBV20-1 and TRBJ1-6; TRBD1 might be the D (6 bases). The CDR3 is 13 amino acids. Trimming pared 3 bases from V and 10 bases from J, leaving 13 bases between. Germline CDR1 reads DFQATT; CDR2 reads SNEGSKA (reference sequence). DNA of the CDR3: TGCAGTGCTAGTTTCAGGGGCGGCTCACCCCTCCACTTT. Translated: CSASFRGGSPLHF.

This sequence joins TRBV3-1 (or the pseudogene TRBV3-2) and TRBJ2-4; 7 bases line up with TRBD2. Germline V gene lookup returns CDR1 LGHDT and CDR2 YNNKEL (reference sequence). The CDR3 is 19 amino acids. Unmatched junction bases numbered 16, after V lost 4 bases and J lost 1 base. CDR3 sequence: CASSPRGASGEEAKNIQYF. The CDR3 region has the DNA TGTGCCAGCAGCCCCAGAGGGGCAAGCGGGGAGGAGGCCAAAAACATTCAGTACTTC.

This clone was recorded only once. CDR3 sequence: CATGQNYGYTF. DNA of the CDR3: TGTGCCACGGGACAGAACTATGGCTACACCTTC. The chain is built from TRBV30 and TRBJ1-2; 7 nucleotides match TRBD1. The V gene end was trimmed by 8 bases and the J gene end by 2 bases; junction bases not matched to a gene: 2. Germline V lookup: CDR1 GTSNPN, CDR2 SVGIG (reference sequence). The CDR3 is 11 amino acids. The whole variable domain, filled in from reference TRBV30 and TRBJ1-2, reads SQTIHQWPATLVQPVGSPLSLECTVEGTSNPNLYWYRQAAGRGLQLLFYSVGIGQISSEVPQNLSASRPQDRQFILSSKKLLLSDSGFYLCATGQNYGYTFGSGTRLTVV.

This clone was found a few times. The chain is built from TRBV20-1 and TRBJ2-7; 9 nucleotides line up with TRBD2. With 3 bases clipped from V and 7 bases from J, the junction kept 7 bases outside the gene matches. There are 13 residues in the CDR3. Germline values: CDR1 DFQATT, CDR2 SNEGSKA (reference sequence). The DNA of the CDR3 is TGCAGTGCTAGTTTGTCTAGCGGGAAAGAGCAGTACTTC. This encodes CSASLSSGKEQYF.

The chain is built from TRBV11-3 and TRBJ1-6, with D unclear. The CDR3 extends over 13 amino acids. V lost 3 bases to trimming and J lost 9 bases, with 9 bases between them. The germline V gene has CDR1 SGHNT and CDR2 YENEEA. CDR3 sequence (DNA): TGTGCCAGCAGCTTGACCCGATTTTCACCCCTCCACTTT. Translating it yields CASSLTRFSPLHF.

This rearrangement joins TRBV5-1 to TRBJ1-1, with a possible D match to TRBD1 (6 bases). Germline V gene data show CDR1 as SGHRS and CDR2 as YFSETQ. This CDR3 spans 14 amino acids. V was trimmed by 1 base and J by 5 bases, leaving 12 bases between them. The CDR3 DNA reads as TGCGCCAGCAGCTTGAGGGGGGAGAGTACTGAAGCTTTCTTT. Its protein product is CASSLRGESTEAFF. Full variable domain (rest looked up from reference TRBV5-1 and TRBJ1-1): KAGVTQTPRYLIKTRGQQVTLSCSPISGHRSVSWYQQTPGQGLQFLFEYFSETQRNKGNFPGRFSGRQFSNSRSEMNVSTLELGDSALYLCASSLRGESTEAFFGQGTRLTVV.

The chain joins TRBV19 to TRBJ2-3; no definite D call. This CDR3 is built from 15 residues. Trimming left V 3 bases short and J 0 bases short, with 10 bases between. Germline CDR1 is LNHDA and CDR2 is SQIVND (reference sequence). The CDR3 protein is CASSISPASTDTQYF. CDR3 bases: TGTGCCAGTAGTATTAGTCCCGCTAGCACAGATACGCAGTATTTT.

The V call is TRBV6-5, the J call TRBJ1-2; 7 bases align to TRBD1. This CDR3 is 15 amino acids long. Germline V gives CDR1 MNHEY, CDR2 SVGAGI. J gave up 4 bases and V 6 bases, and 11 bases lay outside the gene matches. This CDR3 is CASRQTGINRYGYTF. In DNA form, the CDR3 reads TGTGCCAGCAGGCAGACAGGGATTAATCGCTATGGCTACACCTTC.

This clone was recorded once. Written as DNA, the CDR3 is TGTGCCAGCAGCCCCCAAGACAGGGGGCTGTCCTATAATTCACCCCTCCACTTT. Translation: CASSPQDRGLSYNSPLHF. V is TRBV3-1 (or the pseudogene TRBV3-2) and J is TRBJ1-6; the match to TRBD1 covers 10 bases. This CDR3 comprises 18 residues. V lost 4 bases to trimming and J lost 1 base; unmatched junction nucleotides: 7. The V gene's germline CDR1 is LGHDT and CDR2 YNNKEL (reference sequence).

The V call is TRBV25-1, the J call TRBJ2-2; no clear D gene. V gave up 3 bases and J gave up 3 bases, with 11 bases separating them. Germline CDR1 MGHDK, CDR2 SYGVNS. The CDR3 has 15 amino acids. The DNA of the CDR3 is TGTGCCAGCAGTGAGGGATACCGGGACACCGGGGAGCTGTTTTTT. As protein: CASSEGYRDTGELFF. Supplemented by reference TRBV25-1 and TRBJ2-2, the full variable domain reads EADIYQTPRYLVIGTGKKITLECSQTMGHDKMYWYQQDPGMELHLIHYSYGVNSTEKGDLSSESTVSRIRTEHFPLTLESARPSHTSQYLCASSEGYRDTGELFFGEGSRLTVL.

Here the CDR3 reads CASSSPSSGRVNEQYF. CDR3 nucleotides: TGTGCCAGCAGCTCACCTTCTAGCGGGAGGGTCAACGAGCAGTACTTC. This rearrangement joins TRBV11-2 to TRBJ2-7; 12 bases are a match to TRBD2. CDR3 size: 16 residues. Germline lookup yields CDR1 SGHAT and CDR2 FQNNGV. V was pared by 4 bases and J by 5 bases, with 9 bases of the junction left unmatched.

The CDR3 DNA sequence: TGTGCCAGCAGTGAGAGACAGGGGATCATTAACTATGGCTACACCTTC. The encoded protein is CASSERQGIINYGYTF. The chain employs TRBV2 and TRBJ1-2; 8 bases line up with TRBD1. V shed 3 bases, J shed 1 base, and the junction held 7 bases outside the gene matches. This CDR3 is built from 16 residues. CDR1 is SNHLY, CDR2 FYNNEI, per germline.

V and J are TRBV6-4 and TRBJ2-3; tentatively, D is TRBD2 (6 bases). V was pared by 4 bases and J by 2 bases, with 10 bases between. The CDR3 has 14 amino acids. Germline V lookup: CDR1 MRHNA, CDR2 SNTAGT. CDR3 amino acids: CASSAGDDTDTQYF. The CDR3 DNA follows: TGTGCCAGCAGTGCGGGGGACGACACAGATACGCAGTATTTT.

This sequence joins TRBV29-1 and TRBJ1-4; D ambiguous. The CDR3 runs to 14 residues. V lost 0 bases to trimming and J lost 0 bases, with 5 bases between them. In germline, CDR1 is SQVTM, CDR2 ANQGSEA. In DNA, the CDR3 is TGCAGCGTTGAAGAGGGTGCAACTAATGAAAAACTGTTTTTT. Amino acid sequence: CSVEEGATNEKLFF.

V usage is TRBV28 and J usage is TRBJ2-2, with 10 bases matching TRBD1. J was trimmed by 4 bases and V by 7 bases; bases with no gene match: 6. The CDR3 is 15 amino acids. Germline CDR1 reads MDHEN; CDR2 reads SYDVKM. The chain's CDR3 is CASTWGQGSTGELFF. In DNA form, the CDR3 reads TGTGCCAGCACCTGGGGACAGGGGAGCACCGGGGAGCTGTTTTTT.

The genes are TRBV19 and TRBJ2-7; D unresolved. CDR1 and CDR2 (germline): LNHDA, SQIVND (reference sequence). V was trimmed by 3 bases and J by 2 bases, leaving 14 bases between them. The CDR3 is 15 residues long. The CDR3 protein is CASSIQASSAYEQYF. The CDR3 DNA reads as TGTGCCAGTAGTATCCAAGCCAGCAGCGCCTACGAGCAGTACTTC.

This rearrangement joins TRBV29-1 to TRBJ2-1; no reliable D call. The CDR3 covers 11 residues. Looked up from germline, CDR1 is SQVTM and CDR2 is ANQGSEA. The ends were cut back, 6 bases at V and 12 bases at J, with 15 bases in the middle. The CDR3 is CSVSSSIGQFF. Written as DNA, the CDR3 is TGCAGCGTGTCCTCAAGCATCGGGCAGTTCTTC.

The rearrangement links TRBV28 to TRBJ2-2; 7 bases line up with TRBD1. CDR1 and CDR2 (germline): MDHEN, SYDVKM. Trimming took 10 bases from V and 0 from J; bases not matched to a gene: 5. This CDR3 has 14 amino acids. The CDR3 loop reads CATLGTANTGELFF. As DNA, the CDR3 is TGTGCCACCCTCGGGACAGCGAACACCGGGGAGCTGTTTTTT.

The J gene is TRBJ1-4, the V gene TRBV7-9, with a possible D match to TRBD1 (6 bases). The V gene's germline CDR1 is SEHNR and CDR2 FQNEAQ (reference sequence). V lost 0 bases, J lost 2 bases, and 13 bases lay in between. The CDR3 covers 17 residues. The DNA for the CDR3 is TGTGCCAGCAGCTTAGCGAGCCAGGGGTACACTAATGAAAAACTGTTTTTT. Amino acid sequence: CASSLASQGYTNEKLFF.

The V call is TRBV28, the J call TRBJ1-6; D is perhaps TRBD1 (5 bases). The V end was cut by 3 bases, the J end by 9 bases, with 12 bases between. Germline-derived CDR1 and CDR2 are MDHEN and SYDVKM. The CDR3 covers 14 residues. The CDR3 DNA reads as TGTGCCAGCAGTTTGGGCAGGGAGGCTTCACCCCTCCACTTT. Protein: CASSLGREASPLHF.

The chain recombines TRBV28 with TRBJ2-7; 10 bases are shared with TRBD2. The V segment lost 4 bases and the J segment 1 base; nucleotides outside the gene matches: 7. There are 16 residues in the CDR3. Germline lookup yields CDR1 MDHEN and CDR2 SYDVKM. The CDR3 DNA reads TGTGCCAGCAGTTCCACCCTAGCGGGAGCGTCCTACGAGCAGTACTTC. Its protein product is CASSSTLAGASYEQYF.

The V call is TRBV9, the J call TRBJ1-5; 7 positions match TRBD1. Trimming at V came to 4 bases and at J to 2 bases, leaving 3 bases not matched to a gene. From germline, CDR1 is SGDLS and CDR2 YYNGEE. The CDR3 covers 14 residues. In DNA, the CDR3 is TGTGCCAGCAGCTCAGGGGGAGGCAATCAGCCCCAGCATTTT. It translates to CASSSGGGNQPQHF. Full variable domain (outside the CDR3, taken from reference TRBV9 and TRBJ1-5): DSGVTQTPKHLITATGQRVTLRCSPRSGDLSVYWYQQSLDQGLQFLIQYYNGEERAKGNILERFSAQQFPDLHSELNLSSLELGDSALYFCASSSGGGNQPQHFGDGTRLSIL.

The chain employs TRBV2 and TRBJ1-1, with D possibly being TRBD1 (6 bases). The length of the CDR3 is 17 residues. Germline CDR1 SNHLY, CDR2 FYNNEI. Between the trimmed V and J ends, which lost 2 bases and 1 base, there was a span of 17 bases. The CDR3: CASSEWSQGTANTEAFF. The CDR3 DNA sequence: TGTGCCAGCAGTGAATGGTCGCAGGGGACGGCGAACACTGAAGCTTTCTTT.

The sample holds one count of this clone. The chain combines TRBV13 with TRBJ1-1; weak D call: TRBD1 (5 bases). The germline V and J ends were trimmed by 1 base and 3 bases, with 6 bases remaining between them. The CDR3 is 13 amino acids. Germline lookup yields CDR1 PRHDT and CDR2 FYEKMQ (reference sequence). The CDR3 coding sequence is TGTGCCAGCAGCTTAGTGGGGGACACTGAAGCTTTCTTT. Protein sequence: CASSLVGDTEAFF.